The present T cell receptor beta chain was sequenced within a study of T cells in Graves' hyperthyroidism and ophthalmopathy. At least ten counts were recorded for this clonotype. With 3 bases removed from V and 6 bases from J, the gap between germline ends came to 12 bases. The CDR3 is 15 amino acids. Germline V gives CDR1 LGHDT, CDR2 YNNKEL (reference sequence). Amplification targeted TCR beta CDR3 regions from RNA transcripts. Initially, a first-round RT-PCR of the TCR CDR3 employed the HTBI primer set. Using its own MiXCR run on the multiplex PCR reads, TCRdb lists one record per CDR3 protein. The sample shows over 350,000 distinct CDR3 sequences, over 13% of them seen only once.

The receptor was isolated from a man aged 50 to 59 with Graves' ophthalmopathy. The genes are TRBV3-1 and TRBJ1-6; the D is unclear. Input material: blood. The CDR3 loop is CASSQGSSLNSPLHF. CDR3 DNA: TGTGCCAGCAGCCAGGGTTCCAGCCTTAATTCACCCCTCCACTTT.